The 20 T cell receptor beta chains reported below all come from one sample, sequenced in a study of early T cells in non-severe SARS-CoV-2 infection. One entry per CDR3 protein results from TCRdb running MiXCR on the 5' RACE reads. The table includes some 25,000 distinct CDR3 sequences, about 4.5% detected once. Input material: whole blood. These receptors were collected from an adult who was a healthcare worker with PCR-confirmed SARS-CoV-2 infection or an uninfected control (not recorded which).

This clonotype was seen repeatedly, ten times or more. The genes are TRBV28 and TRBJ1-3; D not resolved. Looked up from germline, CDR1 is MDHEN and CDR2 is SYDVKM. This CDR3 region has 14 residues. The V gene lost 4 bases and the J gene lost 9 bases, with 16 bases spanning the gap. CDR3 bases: TGTGCCAGCAGTTCCCCCATTACCCGAGGCACCATATATTTT. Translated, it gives CASSSPITRGTIYF.

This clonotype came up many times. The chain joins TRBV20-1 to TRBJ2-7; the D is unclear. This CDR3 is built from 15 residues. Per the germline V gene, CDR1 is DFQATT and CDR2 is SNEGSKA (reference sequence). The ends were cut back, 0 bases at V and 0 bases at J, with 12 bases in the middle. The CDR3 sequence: CSARDLSRSSYEQYF. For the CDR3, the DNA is TGCAGTGCTAGAGATCTATCTAGGAGCTCCTACGAGCAGTACTTC.

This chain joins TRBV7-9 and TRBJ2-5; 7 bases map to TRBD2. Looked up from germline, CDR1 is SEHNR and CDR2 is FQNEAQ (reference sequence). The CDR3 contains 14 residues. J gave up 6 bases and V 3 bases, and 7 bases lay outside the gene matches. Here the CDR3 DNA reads TGTGCCAGCAGCTTCGGGACTACCTTGAAGACCCAGTACTTC. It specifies CASSFGTTLKTQYF.

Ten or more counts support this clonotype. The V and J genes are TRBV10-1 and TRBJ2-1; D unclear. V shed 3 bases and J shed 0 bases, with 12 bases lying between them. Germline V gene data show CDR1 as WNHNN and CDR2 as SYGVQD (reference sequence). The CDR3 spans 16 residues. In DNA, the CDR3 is TGCGCCAGCAGTGAACTTAGCAGCTACTCCTACAATGAGCAGTTCTTC. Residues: CASSELSSYSYNEQFF.

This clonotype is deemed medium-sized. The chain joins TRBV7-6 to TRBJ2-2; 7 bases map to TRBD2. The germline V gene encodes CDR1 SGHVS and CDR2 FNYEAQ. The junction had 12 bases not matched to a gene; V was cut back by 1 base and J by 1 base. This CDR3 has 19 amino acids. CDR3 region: CASSLEPMGLAVNTGELFF. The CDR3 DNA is TGTGCCAGCAGCTTAGAACCGATGGGGCTAGCGGTGAACACCGGGGAGCTGTTTTTT.

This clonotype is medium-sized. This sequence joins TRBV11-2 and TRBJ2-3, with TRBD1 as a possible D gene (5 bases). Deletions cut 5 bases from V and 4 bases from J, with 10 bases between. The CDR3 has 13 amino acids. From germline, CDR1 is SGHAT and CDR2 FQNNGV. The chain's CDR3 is CASSVQGSDTQYF. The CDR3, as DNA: TGTGCCAGCAGCGTGCAGGGTTCAGATACGCAGTATTTT.

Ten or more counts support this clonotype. In DNA form, the CDR3 reads TGCAGTGCTAGAGGGTCGGGGACCCATCAGCCCCAGCATTTT. It encodes CSARGSGTHQPQHF. This chain connects TRBV20-1 to TRBJ1-5, with D tentatively TRBD1 (5 bases). V was trimmed by 1 base and J by 5 bases, leaving 12 bases between them. The CDR3 extends over 14 amino acids. Per germline, CDR1 DFQATT and CDR2 SNEGSKA (reference sequence).

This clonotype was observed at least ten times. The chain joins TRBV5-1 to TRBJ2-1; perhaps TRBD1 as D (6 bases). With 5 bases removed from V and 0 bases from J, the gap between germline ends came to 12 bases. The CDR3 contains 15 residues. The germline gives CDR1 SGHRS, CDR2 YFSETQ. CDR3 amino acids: CASSSQGSSYNEQFF. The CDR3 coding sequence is TGCGCCAGCAGTTCTCAGGGGAGCTCCTACAATGAGCAGTTCTTC.

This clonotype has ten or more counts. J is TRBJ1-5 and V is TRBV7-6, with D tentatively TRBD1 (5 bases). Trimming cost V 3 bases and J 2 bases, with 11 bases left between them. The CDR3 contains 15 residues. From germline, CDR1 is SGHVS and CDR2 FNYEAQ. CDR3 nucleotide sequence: TGTGCCAGCAGCTTGTCGGGAGGGGGCAATCAGCCCCAGCATTTT. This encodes CASSLSGGGNQPQHF.

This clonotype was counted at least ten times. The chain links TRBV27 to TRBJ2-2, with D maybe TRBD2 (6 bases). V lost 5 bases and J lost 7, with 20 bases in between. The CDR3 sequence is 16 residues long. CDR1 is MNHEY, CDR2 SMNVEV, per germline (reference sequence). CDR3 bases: TGTGCCAGCAGTCCCCGAGGGACTCACGCAATCGGGGAGCTGTTTTTT. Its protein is CASSPRGTHAIGELFF.

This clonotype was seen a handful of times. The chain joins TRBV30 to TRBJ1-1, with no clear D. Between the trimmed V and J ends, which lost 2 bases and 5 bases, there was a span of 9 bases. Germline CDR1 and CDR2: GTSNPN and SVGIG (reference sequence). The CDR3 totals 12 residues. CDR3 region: CAWSPVRTEAFF. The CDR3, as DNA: TGTGCCTGGAGTCCGGTCAGGACTGAAGCTTTCTTT.

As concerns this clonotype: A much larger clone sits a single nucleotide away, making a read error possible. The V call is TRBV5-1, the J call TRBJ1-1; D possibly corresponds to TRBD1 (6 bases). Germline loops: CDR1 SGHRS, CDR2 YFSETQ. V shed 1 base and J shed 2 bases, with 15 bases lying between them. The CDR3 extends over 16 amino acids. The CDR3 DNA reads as TGCGCCAGCAGCTTGTTGTGGGGGGGCGCAAACACTGAAGCTTTCTTT. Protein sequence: CASSLLWGGANTEAFF.

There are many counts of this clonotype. The CDR3 protein is CASTGTSGGSSYEQYF. CDR3 nucleotide sequence: TGTGCCAGCACCGGGACTAGCGGGGGTAGCTCCTACGAGCAGTACTTC. The rearrangement joins TRBV7-2 to TRBJ2-7; 14 bases are a match to TRBD2. The V gene end was trimmed by 7 bases and the J gene end by 0 bases; junction bases not matched to a gene: 5. The CDR3 totals 16 residues. Germline values: CDR1 SGHTA, CDR2 FQGNSA.

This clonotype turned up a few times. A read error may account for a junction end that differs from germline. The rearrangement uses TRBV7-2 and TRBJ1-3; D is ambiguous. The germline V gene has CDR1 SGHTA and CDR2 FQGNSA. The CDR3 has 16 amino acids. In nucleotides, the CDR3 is TGTGTCAGCAGCCTACTTTACAGATACTCTGGAAACACCATATATTTT. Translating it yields CVSSLLYRYSGNTIYF.

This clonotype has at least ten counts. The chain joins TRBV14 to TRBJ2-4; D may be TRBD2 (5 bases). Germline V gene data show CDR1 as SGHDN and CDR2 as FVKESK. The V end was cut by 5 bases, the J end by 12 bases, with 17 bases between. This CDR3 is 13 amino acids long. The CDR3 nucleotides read TGTGCCAGCAGCATGGACTCCTGGCGGCGTCAGTACTTC. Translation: CASSMDSWRRQYF.

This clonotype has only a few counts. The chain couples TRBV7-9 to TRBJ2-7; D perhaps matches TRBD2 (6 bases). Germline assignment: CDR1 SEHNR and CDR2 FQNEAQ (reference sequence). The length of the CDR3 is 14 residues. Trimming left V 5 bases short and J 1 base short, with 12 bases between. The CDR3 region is CASSKLASSYEQYF. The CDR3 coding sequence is TGTGCCAGCAGCAAACTAGCAAGTTCCTACGAGCAGTACTTC.

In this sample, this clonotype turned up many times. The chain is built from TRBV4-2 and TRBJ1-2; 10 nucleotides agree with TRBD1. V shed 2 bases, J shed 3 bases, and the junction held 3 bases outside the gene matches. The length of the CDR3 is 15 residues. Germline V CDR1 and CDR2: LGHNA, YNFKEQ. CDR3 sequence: CASSQPGTGDYGYTF. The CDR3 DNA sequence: TGTGCCAGCAGCCAACCTGGGACAGGGGACTATGGCTACACCTTC.

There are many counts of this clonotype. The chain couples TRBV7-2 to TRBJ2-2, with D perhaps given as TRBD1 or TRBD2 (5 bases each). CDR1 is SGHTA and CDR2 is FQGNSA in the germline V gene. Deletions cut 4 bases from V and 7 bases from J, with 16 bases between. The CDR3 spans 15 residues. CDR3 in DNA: TGTGCCAGCAGCTGGGACCACACTTGGGACGGGGAGCTGTTTTTT. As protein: CASSWDHTWDGELFF.

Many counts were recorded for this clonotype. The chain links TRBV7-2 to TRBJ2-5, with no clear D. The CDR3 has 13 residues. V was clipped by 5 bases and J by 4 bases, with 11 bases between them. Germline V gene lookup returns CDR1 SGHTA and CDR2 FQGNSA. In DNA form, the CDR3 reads TGTGCCAGCAGCCCTCGGACCCCAGAGACCCAGTACTTC. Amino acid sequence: CASSPRTPETQYF.

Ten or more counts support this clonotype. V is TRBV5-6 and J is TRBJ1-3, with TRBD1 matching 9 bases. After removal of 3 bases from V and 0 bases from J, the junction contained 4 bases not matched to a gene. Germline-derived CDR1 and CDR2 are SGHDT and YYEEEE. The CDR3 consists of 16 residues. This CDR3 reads CASSSDRGFSGNTIYF. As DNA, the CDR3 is TGTGCCAGCAGCTCGGACAGGGGTTTCTCTGGAAACACCATATATTTT.